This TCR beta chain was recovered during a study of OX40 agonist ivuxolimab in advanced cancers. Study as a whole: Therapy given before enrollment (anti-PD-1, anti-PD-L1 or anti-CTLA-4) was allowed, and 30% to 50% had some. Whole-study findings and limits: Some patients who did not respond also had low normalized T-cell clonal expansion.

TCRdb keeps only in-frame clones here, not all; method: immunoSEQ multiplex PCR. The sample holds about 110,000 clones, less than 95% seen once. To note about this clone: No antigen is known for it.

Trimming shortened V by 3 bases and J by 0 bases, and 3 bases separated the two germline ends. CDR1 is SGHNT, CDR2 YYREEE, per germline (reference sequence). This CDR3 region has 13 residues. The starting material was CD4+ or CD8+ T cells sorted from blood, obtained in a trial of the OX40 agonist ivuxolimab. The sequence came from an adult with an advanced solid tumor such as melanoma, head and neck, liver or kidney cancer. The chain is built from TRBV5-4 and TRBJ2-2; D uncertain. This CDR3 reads CASSSTNTGELFF. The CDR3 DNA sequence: TGTGCCAGCAGCTCCACGAACACCGGGGAGCTGTTTTTT.